This T cell receptor (beta chain) originates from a study of blood T cell repertoires in COVID-19. Data came from immunoSEQ multiplex PCR; TCRdb stores just in-frame clones and leaves some out. The sample includes fewer than 150,000 clones, around 83% of them seen just once. The CDR3 has 12 residues. Trimming cost V 7 bases and J 7 bases; bases outside gene matches: 7. The germline gives CDR1 SNHLY, CDR2 FYNNEI. Sequences were obtained from peripheral blood. The receptor was derived from a woman aged 80 or older with acute or convalescent COVID-19. V usage is TRBV2 and J usage is TRBJ2-7, with 7 bases lining up with TRBD1. The chain's CDR3 is CASKGAVGEQYF. The CDR3 bases are TGTGCCAGCAAGGGGGCCGTGGGGGAGCAGTACTTC.